Detailed here is one T cell receptor (beta chain). Its antigen is currently unknown. A read error may be the cause here, since a much bigger clone is one base away. The data were obtained in a study of CD8 T cells in ankylosing spondylitis. Study outcomes and limitations: Disease-linked clones were CD8+ and relatively rare in peripheral blood. Significantly higher representation of disease-linked clones was reported for matched ankylosing spondylitis synovial fluid. A motif of seven or eight highly homologous TCR beta variants was seen as apparently characteristic of ankylosing spondylitis blood.

Quantitative 5'-RACE was performed with molecular barcodes, and it yielded the TCR beta libraries. TCRdb called the 5' RACE reads again in MiXCR, with one record for every CDR3 protein. The table lists 250,000 or so distinct CDR3 sequences, about 18% of them singletons. This CDR3 spans 15 amino acids. Germline assignment: CDR1 SEHNR and CDR2 FQNEAQ (reference sequence). V trimming: 1 base; J trimming: 5 bases; junction bases outside the gene matches: 6. Sequenced material: blood, either unsorted or a sorted T cell fraction (not recorded which). This sequence joins TRBV7-9 and TRBJ2-3, with TRBD2 identical over 7 bases. The receptor comes from a male donor with ankylosing spondylitis or in good health (not recorded which). This CDR3 is CASSLGLSGGDTQYF. The CDR3 DNA reads as TGTGCCAGCAGCTTAGGACTATCGGGAGGAGATACGCAGTATTTT.